This TCR beta chain comes out of a study of shared clonotypes between healthy human individuals. Germline CDR1 and CDR2: LNHDA and SQIVND (reference sequence). This CDR3 has 11 residues. Trimming cost V 6 bases and J 7 bases, with 10 bases left between them. Study results and limitations: The authors expected sequencing depth to affect clonotype sharing among donors.

TCRdb's copy holds only in-frame clones and misses some; the assay was immunoSEQ multiplex PCR. Here the sample spans roughly 2.2 million clones, 85% to 95% being singletons. Points on this clone: Its matching antigen is unknown.

The sequenced sample consisted of naive CD4+ T cells from PBMCs. Subset described: CD45RA+ positively selected. The receptor comes from a man younger than 35 in good health. Some clones in this sample may be carry-over from other donors' samples. V gene TRBV19 combines with J gene TRBJ2-7, with D unresolved. CDR3 nucleotides: TGTGCCAGTAGCAAAGACCCGGAGCAGTACTTC. Translation: CASSKDPEQYF.